This T cell receptor (beta chain) emerged from a study of multiple sclerosis patients with progressive multifocal leukoencephalopathy. This clone was recorded only once. The antigen remains undetermined. The method was immunoSEQ multiplex PCR; TCRdb's version includes in-frame clones alone and lacks a portion of them. The sample yields more than 30,000 clones, roughly 87% seen once. The time point here: time of PML onset. PML was diagnosed clinically and by MRI, then confirmed by JC virus DNA in cerebrospinal fluid. Study-level findings and limits: In most PML patients, TRB repertoires appeared less diverse by entropy.

The sample was PBMCs, taken from a patient treated with natalizumab. This receptor was taken from a woman aged 40 to 50 with progressive multifocal leukoencephalopathy.

Here the CDR3 reads CASSPKDQPSSYNEQFF. DNA for the CDR3: TGCGCCAGCAGCCCAAAGGATCAACCGAGCTCCTACAATGAGCAGTTCTTC. This rearrangement joins TRBV4-3 to TRBJ2-1; D not resolved. The V end lost 4 bases, the J end lost 0 bases, and 16 bases lay between the germline ends. The germline gives CDR1 LGHNA, CDR2 YSLEER. This CDR3 is 17 amino acids long.